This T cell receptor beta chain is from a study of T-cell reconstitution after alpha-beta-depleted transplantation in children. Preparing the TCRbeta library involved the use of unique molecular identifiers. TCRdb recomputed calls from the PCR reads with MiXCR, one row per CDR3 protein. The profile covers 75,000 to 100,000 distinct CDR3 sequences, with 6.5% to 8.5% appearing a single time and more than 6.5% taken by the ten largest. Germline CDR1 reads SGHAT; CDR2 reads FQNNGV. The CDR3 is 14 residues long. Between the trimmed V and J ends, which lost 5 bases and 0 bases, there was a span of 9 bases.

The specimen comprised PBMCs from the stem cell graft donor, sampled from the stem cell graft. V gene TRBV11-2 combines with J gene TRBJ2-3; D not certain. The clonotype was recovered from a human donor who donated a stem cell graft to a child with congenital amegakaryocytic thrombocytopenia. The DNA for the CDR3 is TGTGCCAGCAGCCAAAGATTGAGCACAGATACGCAGTATTTT. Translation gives CASSQRLSTDTQYF.